This T cell receptor (beta chain) was identified in a study of cytomegalovirus exposure and HLA in healthy donors. Points from the study as a whole: Associated with HLA alleles at 0.05 false discovery rate in a later analysis were over 15,000 TCR beta sequences. In a later analysis, a missense DCLRE1C variant was linked to TCR beta V- and J-gene trimming. The classifier, whose performance was assessed in both the original and validation cohorts, reportedly diagnosed cytomegalovirus status with high specificity and sensitivity.

The PCR was carried out with 60 Vbeta primers and 13 Jbeta primers. The repertoire was sequenced with immunoSEQ multiplex PCR; TCRdb's copy has only in-frame clones and lacks some. The sample records approximately 270,000 clones, under 90% being singletons. This clone was observed a handful of times. No antigen is known for it. CDR3 size: 17 residues. V lost 5 bases, J lost 0 bases, and 16 bases lay in between. Germline CDR1 KGHSH, CDR2 LQKENI. V and J are TRBV18 and TRBJ1-4, with D maybe TRBD1 (5 bases). The clonotype comes from a girl aged 2 to 9 in good health and CMV-seronegative. Sequenced sample: PBMCs. For the CDR3, the DNA is TGTGCCAGCTCATCCCGGGCGGGGGGAGCAACTAATGAAAAACTGTTTTTT. Translation: CASSSRAGGATNEKLFF.